One and the same sample provided the 8 T cell receptor beta chains below, sequenced in a study of technical replicates of blood from several donors (dated by TCRdb to 2017 to 2019). Library construction relied on the immunoSEQ multiplex PCR assay. What TCRdb holds here is the immuneACCESS table cut down to in-frame rearrangements. Part of the clones is not present; checked against another copy, under half of the missing clones reflect an unresolved V gene, and the others are unexplained. The sample table lists 65,000 to 90,000 clones, roughly 93% of them with a count of one. Of the sample, less than 0.3% is held by the ten largest clones. Sequencing was carried out using T cells isolated from PBMCs. All receptors derive from a human donor in good health.

V gene TRBV9 combines with J gene TRBJ2-2, with D perhaps matching TRBD2 (6 bases). The germline V gene encodes CDR1 SGDLS and CDR2 YYNGEE. The CDR3 runs 16 residues. Trimming stripped 3 bases from V and 1 base from J, with 13 bases between. The CDR3 region is CASSGPGTLNTGELFF. The CDR3 DNA follows: TGTGCCAGCAGCGGTCCCGGGACTTTGAACACCGGGGAGCTGTTTTTT.

The rearrangement links TRBV9 to TRBJ1-1; D not resolved. Trimming pared 0 bases from V and 0 bases from J, leaving 6 bases between. Germline CDR1 is SGDLS and CDR2 is YYNGEE. The CDR3 covers 14 residues. The DNA for the CDR3 is TGTGCCAGCAGCGTAGGAAACTTGAACACTGAAGCTTTCTTT. It yields the protein CASSVGNLNTEAFF.

The rearrangement links TRBV7-9 to TRBJ2-1; 11 nucleotides agree with TRBD2. The CDR3 is 15 residues long. Germline V lookup: CDR1 SEHNR, CDR2 FQNEAQ (reference sequence). The junction had 3 bases not matched to a gene; V was cut back by 5 bases and J by 3 bases. Here the CDR3 DNA reads TGTGCCAGCAGCCCAACTAGCGGGAGCTACAATGAGCAGTTCTTC. It specifies CASSPTSGSYNEQFF.

This clone was seen only a few times. The rearrangement links TRBV5-1 to TRBJ1-1, with D perhaps TRBD1 (6 bases). V shed 4 bases and J shed 6 bases, with 13 bases lying between them. Germline V gene data show CDR1 as SGHRS and CDR2 as YFSETQ. The CDR3 has 13 amino acids. CDR3 sequence (DNA): TGCGCCAGCAGCAACCTGGACAGCCCTGAAGCTTTCTTT. Protein product: CASSNLDSPEAFF.

This rearrangement joins TRBV28 to TRBJ2-5; 9 positions agree with TRBD2. The V gene's germline CDR1 is MDHEN and CDR2 SYDVKM. With V trimmed by 2 bases and J by 5 bases, 15 bases remained unmatched. The CDR3 length is 18 residues. The CDR3 loop is CASSLGSSGNPRGETQYF. The CDR3 DNA follows: TGTGCCAGCAGTTTAGGGTCTAGCGGGAACCCCCGGGGGGAGACCCAGTACTTC.

V is TRBV27 and J is TRBJ1-1; D not resolved. Trimming left V 6 bases short and J 10 bases short, with 12 bases between. The germline V gene has CDR1 MNHEY and CDR2 SMNVEV (reference sequence). This CDR3 spans 11 amino acids. DNA for the CDR3: TGTGCCAGCAGCCAAGGTCGGGTAGCTTTCTTT. Translation gives CASSQGRVAFF.

The CDR3 nucleotides are TGTGCCAGTAGTATGTTTGGGGGGGTAAGCTCCTACGAGCAGTACTTC. Amino acids: CASSMFGGVSSYEQYF. The chain has TRBV19 and TRBJ2-7; 7 bases map to TRBD2. J gave up 0 bases and V 3 bases, and 8 bases lay outside the gene matches. CDR1 is LNHDA, CDR2 SQIVND, per germline (reference sequence). The CDR3 length is 16 residues.

This clone came up once. The gene calls are TRBV6-5 and TRBJ1-6; 7 bases are shared with TRBD1. The CDR3 is made up of 16 amino acids. Germline-derived CDR1 and CDR2 are MNHEY and SVGAGI. The J segment lost 10 bases and the V segment lost 2 bases, leaving 11 bases of the junction unmatched. The CDR3 nucleotides read TGTGCCAGCAGTTACGCTCGGGACAGCTTGGGCTCACCCCTCCACTTT. It codes for CASSYARDSLGSPLHF.